These T cell receptor beta chains were read from a single sample in a study of chronic HIV infection and antiretroviral therapy. TCRdb reprocessed the 5' RACE reads via MiXCR and lists one record per CDR3 protein. The sample consists of some 46,000 distinct CDR3 sequences, about a fifth of them appearing once. Sequenced sample: peripheral blood. These receptors were taken from an adult who had HIV and had not received antiretroviral therapy, or was an uninfected healthy control (not recorded which). CDR3s include the opening cysteine and the closing phenylalanine or tryptophan. A D gene is named only where the DNA matches it firmly. Some rows have no size entry. The others give once, few or many, or a class for an expanded clone.

J gene	clone size	D gene	V gene	CDR3 DNA	CDR3 protein
TRBJ2-3	few	TRBD2	TRBV18	TGTGCCAGCTCACCAGTCGCGGGAGGGAGGACAGATACGCAGTATTTT	CASSPVAGGRTDTQYF
TRBJ2-7	few	.	TRBV27	TGTGCCAGCAGTGGGGCCCTCGGCTCCTACGAGCAGTACTTC	CASSGALGSYEQYF
TRBJ1-5	few	.	TRBV4-1	TGCGCCAGCAGCCCGGACACGTTTAGACCCAATCAGCCCCAGCATTTT	CASSPDTFRPNQPQHF
TRBJ2-7	few	TRBD1	TRBV6-5	TGTGCCAGCAGTCGGACAGGGGACAACGAGCAGTACTTC	CASSRTGDNEQYF
TRBJ2-7	medium-sized	.	TRBV4-2	TGTGCCAGCAGCCCCGGGACTGTCTCCTACGAGCAGTACTTC	CASSPGTVSYEQYF
TRBJ1-2	.	TRBD1	TRBV29-1	TGCAGCGTTGATTGGGACAGGGGGCACCGAGGCTACACCTTC	CSVDWDRGHRGYTF
TRBJ1-6	.	.	TRBV12-3/TRBV12-4	TGTGCCAGCAGGGGGGGACTGCAATCGGGTTCACCCCTCCACTTT	CASRGGLQSGSPLHF
TRBJ2-2	few	.	TRBV27	TGTGCCAGCAGTACAGTCACTGGGGCCGGGGAGCTGTTTTTT	CASSTVTGAGELFF
TRBJ2-3	.	.	TRBV5-1	TGCGCCAGCAGCCAGGGACATAGCACAGATACGCAGTATTTT	CASSQGHSTDTQYF
TRBJ2-3	.	.	TRBV6-1	TGTGCCAGCAGTGACTTCTCCGAGGGGACTAGCACAGATACGCAGTATTTT	CASSDFSEGTSTDTQYF
TRBJ2-1	.	.	TRBV6-2/TRBV6-3	TGTGCCAGCAGGGCGAGGGGAACGGGGGAGCAGTTCTTC	CASRARGTGEQFF
TRBJ2-1	few	TRBD2	TRBV7-3	TGTGCCAGCAGCTTCCACCGGGGGGGGGCCAACAATGAGCAGTTCTTC	CASSFHRGGANNEQFF
TRBJ1-2	many	TRBD1	TRBV29-1	TGCAGCGTCGCAGGACAGGGTGGGTTCTATGGCTACACCTTC	CSVAGQGGFYGYTF
TRBJ2-7	.	.	TRBV27	TGTGCCAGCAGTTTATGGGTCGGGCGGGCAGGCTCCTACGAGCAGTACTTC	CASSLWVGRAGSYEQYF
TRBJ1-5	few	.	TRBV28	TGTGCCAGCAGTTTCCGGTCACCACTCCAGCATTTT	CASSFRSPLQHF
TRBJ1-4	.	.	TRBV10-3	TGTGCCATCAGTGAGAGGGAGACAACTAATGAAAAACTGTTTTTT	CAISERETTNEKLFF
TRBJ1-1	.	TRBD1	TRBV25-1	TGTGCCAGCAGAGGACAGGCCTCTGAAGCTTTCTTT	CASRGQASEAFF
TRBJ1-6	few	.	TRBV7-3	TGTGCCAGCAGCCAGACCGGGACGCGTAATTCACCCCTCCACTTT	CASSQTGTRNSPLHF
TRBJ1-4	.	.	TRBV7-2	TGTGCCAGCAGCTTAGGGGTAGGGGACCCCGAAAAACTGTTTTTT	CASSLGVGDPEKLFF
TRBJ1-1	few	.	TRBV29-1	TGCAGCGTTGCCGAACCTCCGAACACTGAAGCTTTCTTT	CSVAEPPNTEAFF
TRBJ2-7	few	.	TRBV9	TGTGCCAGCAGCTACCGTGGGGGAATGTCCTACGAGCAGTACTTC	CASSYRGGMSYEQYF
TRBJ2-7	.	TRBD1	TRBV12-3/TRBV12-4	TGTGCCAGCAGACAATCACAGGGGGCTAAGGACGAGCAGTACTTC	CASRQSQGAKDEQYF
TRBJ2-1	few	.	TRBV20-1	TGCAGTGCTACCATGACGGCCTACAATGAGCAGTTCTTC	CSATMTAYNEQFF
TRBJ2-3	.	.	TRBV28	TGTGCCAGCAGGGTCCAGGGGACAGATACGCAGTATTTT	CASRVQGTDTQYF
TRBJ2-5	.	.	TRBV11-2	TGTGCCAGCAGCTTACCGGGGCTCGGGGGAGATACCCAGTACTTC	CASSLPGLGGDTQYF
TRBJ2-7	.	.	TRBV28	TGTGCCAGCTGTAGGGCGTCCCTTCCTTCCTACGAGCAGTACTTC	CASCRASLPSYEQYF
TRBJ2-7	.	TRBD1	TRBV29-1	TGCAGCGTGGGGCCCTCTTTGACAGGGGACTCCTCCTACGAGCAGTACTTC	CSVGPSLTGDSSYEQYF
TRBJ2-1	few	TRBD2	TRBV12-5	TGTGCTAGTGGCTCGGGACTACCGAGCTCCTACAATGAGCAGTTCTTC	CASGSGLPSSYNEQFF
TRBJ2-3	few	.	TRBV28	TGTGCCAGCAGAGAAGGGGCCCGAAAGTATTTT	CASREGARKYF
TRBJ1-1	.	.	TRBV7-2	TGTGCCAGCAGACGCACAGGGAGCACTGAAGCTTTCTTT	CASRRTGSTEAFF
TRBJ2-7	.	.	TRBV28	TGTGCCAGCAGTTTCTCGGGGCGGGAGCAGTACTTC	CASSFSGREQYF
TRBJ2-3	many	.	TRBV12-3/TRBV12-4	TGTGCCAGCAGCCGCACAGGGACCGATACGCAGTATTTT	CASSRTGTDTQYF
TRBJ2-7	.	.	TRBV2	TGTGCCAGCAGCAGACAGGCCTACGAGCAGTACTTC	CASSRQAYEQYF
TRBJ2-3	few	TRBD2	TRBV2	TGTGCCAGCAGGACTAGCGAGAGGACAGATACGCAGTATTTT	CASRTSERTDTQYF
TRBJ2-4	few	.	TRBV28	TGTGCCAGCACCCATCTTTACGACAGCAGCATTCAGTACTTC	CASTHLYDSSIQYF
TRBJ2-4	few	.	TRBV28	TGTGCCAGCAGTCCAGGAGGTTCGAACATTCAGTACTTC	CASSPGGSNIQYF